The TCR beta chain described here comes from a study of blood T cells in healthy people across ages. Study-level results: Lack of knowledge of donor CMV status possibly confounded expanded clonotype changes.

Each donor was a healthy Caucasian individual from Russia, aged roughly 6 to 100. The CDR3 is 11 residues long. Germline loops: CDR1 MNHEY, CDR2 SMNVEV (reference sequence). V lost 3 bases and J 7 bases, leaving 7 bases between the germline ends. This clonotype was found many times. What it binds is not known. Together with a sample-barcoded 5' primer, a J-beta primer mix was included in a second PCR lasting roughly 6 to 12 cycles. Tags on each cDNA molecule came from a template-switch adaptor with 12 random nucleotides. Every sample gave at least 2.5 million paired-end reads containing CDR3. From the 5' RACE reads, TCRdb called clonotypes with MiXCR, one entry per CDR3 protein. The sample has about 970,000 distinct CDR3 sequences, 45% to 60% seen once.

The chain joins TRBV27 to TRBJ2-7; no clear D. The sequencing input was blood. The receptor's source is a woman aged 55 to 70 in good health. CDR3 amino acids: CASSLGLEQYF. CDR3 coding DNA: TGTGCCAGCAGTTTGGGCCTGGAGCAGTACTTC.